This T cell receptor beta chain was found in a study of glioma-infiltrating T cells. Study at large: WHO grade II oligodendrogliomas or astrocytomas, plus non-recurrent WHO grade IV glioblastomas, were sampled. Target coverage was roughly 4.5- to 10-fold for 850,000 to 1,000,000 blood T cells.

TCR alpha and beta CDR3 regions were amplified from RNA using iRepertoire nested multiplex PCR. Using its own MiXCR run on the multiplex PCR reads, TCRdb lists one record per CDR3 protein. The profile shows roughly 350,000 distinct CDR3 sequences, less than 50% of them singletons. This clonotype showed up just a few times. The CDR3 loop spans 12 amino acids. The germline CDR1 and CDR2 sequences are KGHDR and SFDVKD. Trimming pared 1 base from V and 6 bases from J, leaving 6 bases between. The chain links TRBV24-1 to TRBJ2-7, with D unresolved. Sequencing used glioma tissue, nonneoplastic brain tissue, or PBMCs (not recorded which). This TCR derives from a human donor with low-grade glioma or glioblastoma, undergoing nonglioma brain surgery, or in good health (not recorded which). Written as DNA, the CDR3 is TGTGCCACCAGTGATTTTACAGCCGAGCAGTACTTC. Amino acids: CATSDFTAEQYF.